This T cell receptor beta chain was sequenced in a study of T-cell reconstitution after alpha-beta-depleted transplantation in children (dated by TCRdb to about 2016). Study-level background: Using TCR repertoire profiling, the study followed T-cell immune reconstitution in a quantitative way in children after TCRalphabeta/CD19-depleted allogeneic hematopoietic cell transplantation.

Of note for this clonotype: Its antigen is still unknown. This sequence may be a read error, since a much larger clone differs from it by one base.

The CDR3 starts with the cysteine, ends with the phenylalanine, and has 14 residues. Only CDR3 DNA remains: 42 bases, in frame from the first base. The germline V gene (reference sequence) sets CDR1 to DFQATT and CDR2 to SNEGSKA. Trimmed from V: 1 base; trimmed from J: 2 bases; junction bases lacking a gene match: 5. The library was produced with PCR. Sequenced using an Illumina HiSeq 2500. TCR libraries were prepared with molecular barcoding, using unique molecular identifiers to normalize TCRbeta repertoire quantification. TCRdb reworked the public reads: Q25 trimming with fastp, MiXCR clone assembly, productive beta chains retained. CDR3 protein sequences are deduplicated, and each keeps its most common genes and DNA. For this sample the table gives over 85,000 distinct CDR3 sequences, of which 10% were detected only once. Approximately 8% of the sample comes from the top ten.

Here the chain combines TRBV20-1 and TRBJ2-7, with 7 bases matching TRBD1. This receptor was taken from a human donor who donated a stem cell graft to a child with acute lymphoblastic leukemia. The specimen was PBMCs from the stem cell graft donor, collected from the stem cell graft. The nucleotide sequence reads TGCAGTGCTAGAGGGACAGGATCCCCCTACGAGCAGTACTTC. This yields the protein CSARGTGSPYEQYF.